This section outlines one TCR beta chain sequence together with its context. Authors' processing steps: The authors estimated nucleated cell counts from reference gene primer amplification. TCRdb's copy holds only in-frame clones and misses some; the assay was immunoSEQ multiplex PCR. V and J calls and clone size are given by that table; D and trimming were obtained from the DNA. The profile shows around 250,000 clones, under 90% of them singletons. This record comes from a study of blood T cell repertoires in COVID-19. Background on the study: COVID-19 samples, acute and convalescent, were from the United States, Italy and Spain. The cDNA or gDNA used as material had been derived from T cells, B-cell-depleted T cells, or PBMCs.

Germline V CDR1 and CDR2: WSHSY, SAAADI. The CDR3 runs 12 residues. Trimming left V 3 bases short and J 6 bases short, with 5 bases between. This sequence joins TRBV10-2 and TRBJ2-2; D not certain. Sequences were obtained from peripheral blood. This clonotype was sampled from a woman in her late teens or twenties with acute or convalescent COVID-19. This chain's CDR3 is CASSDFPGELFF. The CDR3 coding sequence is TGCGCCAGCAGTGACTTTCCCGGGGAGCTGTTTTTT.